This T cell receptor beta chain was obtained from a study of patients and donors after allogeneic stem cell transplantation. Germline values: CDR1 SGHKS, CDR2 YYEKEE (reference sequence). The CDR3 is 15 amino acids. V dropped 4 bases and J dropped 8 bases, with 19 bases sitting between them. TCRdb processed the RT-PCR reads anew with MiXCR; each CDR3 protein has one entry. The sample records 2,000 to 3,000 distinct CDR3 sequences, about a sixth being singletons. The TCR originated in a human donor who was either an allogeneic HSCT recipient or a stem cell or donor lymphocyte infusion donor (not recorded which). It is not recorded whose cells these are; they may come from a transplant donor. Sequenced sample: blood, either unsorted or a sorted T cell fraction (not recorded which). The V call is TRBV5-5, the J call TRBJ2-1; no reliable D call. The CDR3 DNA reads as TGTGCCAGCAGCAGATTGGGTGGGCAGGCGGATGAGCAGTTCTTC. Translating it yields CASSRLGGQADEQFF.